Sequencing of this T cell receptor (beta chain) was carried out in a study of blood T cell repertoires in COVID-19. Generated by immunoSEQ multiplex PCR, the TCRdb table keeps only in-frame clones and is missing some. Here the sample spans approximately 89,000 clones, about three quarters being singletons. This CDR3 spans 15 amino acids. The V gene's germline CDR1 is SGHTA and CDR2 FQGNSA. J gave up 8 bases and V 2 bases, and 8 bases lay outside the gene matches. V usage is TRBV7-2 and J usage is TRBJ2-2; 7 bases align to TRBD2. The source material was peripheral blood. This sequence was found in a human donor in a cohort sampled during active COVID-19. CDR3 in amino acids: CASSLKASGSGELFF. As DNA, the CDR3 is TGTGCCAGCAGCTTAAAAGCTAGCGGTAGTGGGGAGCTGTTTTTT.